This TCR beta chain was retrieved from a study of blood T cell repertoires in COVID-19. Overall study: Spain, Italy and the United States supplied samples that represented acute and convalescent COVID-19. PBMCs, B-cell-depleted T cells, or T cells provided the cDNA or gDNA that made up the material.

Authors' processing steps: For nucleated cells, counts were estimated from reference gene primer amplification. The method was immunoSEQ multiplex PCR; TCRdb's version includes in-frame clones alone and lacks a portion of them. The DNA was the basis for D and trimming; V, J and clone size are from that table. The table lists over 200,000 clones, 83% of them singletons. The CDR3 spans 12 residues. The V and J ends lost 3 bases and 7 bases respectively, with 7 bases between them. The rearrangement joins TRBV12-3 or TRBV12-4 to TRBJ1-5; D call uncertain. The source is a man aged 40-50 years with active or convalescent COVID-19. What was sequenced was peripheral blood. The CDR3 nucleotides read TGTGCCAGCAGTTTGCCCAGGCAGCCCCAGCATTTT. Its translation is CASSLPRQPQHF.